Sequencing of this T cell receptor beta chain was carried out in a study of cytotoxic CD8 clonotypes in ibrutinib-treated CLL. Worth noting for this clone: Its antigen is as yet unknown.

TCRdb keeps only in-frame clones here, not all; method: immunoSEQ multiplex PCR. The table shows 150,000 or so clones, with over 60% occurring only once. General observations from the study: Baseline clonality, higher than in age-matched healthy donors, tracked circulating CD8+ T-cell counts. Elevated clonality accompanied ibrutinib response, with a return toward baseline values at progression.

This TCR was recovered from a human donor with chronic lymphocytic leukemia. The sequencing used PBMCs, collected after 12 months of ibrutinib treatment.

CDR3 nucleotides: TGTGCCAGTAGGCAGATCAACTCTGGAAACACCATATATTTT. Amino acids: CASRQINSGNTIYF. This sequence joins TRBV19 and TRBJ1-3, with no clear D. The CDR3 loop spans 14 amino acids. In germline, CDR1 is LNHDA, CDR2 SQIVND (reference sequence). Trimming cost V 6 bases and J 0 bases, with 9 bases left between them. The variable domain in full, with the rest retrieved from reference TRBV19 and TRBJ1-3, is DGGITQSPKYLFRKEGQNVTLSCEQNLNHDAMYWYRQDPGQGLRLIYYSQIVNDFQKGDIAEGYSVSREKKESFPLTVTSAQKNPTAFYLCASRQINSGNTIYFGEGSWLTVV.